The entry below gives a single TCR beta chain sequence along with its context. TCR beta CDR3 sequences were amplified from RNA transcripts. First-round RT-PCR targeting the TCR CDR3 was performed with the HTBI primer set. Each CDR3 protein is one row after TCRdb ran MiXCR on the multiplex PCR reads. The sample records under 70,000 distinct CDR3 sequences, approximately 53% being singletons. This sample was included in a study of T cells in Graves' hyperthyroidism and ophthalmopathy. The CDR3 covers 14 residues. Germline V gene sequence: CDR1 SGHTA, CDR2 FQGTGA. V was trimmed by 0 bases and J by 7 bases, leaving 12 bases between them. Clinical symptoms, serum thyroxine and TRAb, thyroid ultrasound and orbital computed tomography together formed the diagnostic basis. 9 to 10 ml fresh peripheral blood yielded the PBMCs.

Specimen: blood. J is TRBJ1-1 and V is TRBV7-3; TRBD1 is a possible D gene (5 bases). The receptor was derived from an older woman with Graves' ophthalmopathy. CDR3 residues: CASSLTPVGGEAFF. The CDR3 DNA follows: TGTGCCAGCAGCTTAACTCCGGTGGGGGGTGAAGCTTTCTTT.